One sample yielded the 16 T cell receptor beta chains listed below, sequenced in a study of T-cell reconstitution after alpha-beta-depleted transplantation in children. During its preparation, the TCRbeta library received unique molecular identifiers. Via MiXCR, TCRdb re-called the PCR reads, giving one row per CDR3 protein. This sample has over 450,000 distinct CDR3 sequences; more than 9% occur once, and the top ten carry 2%. The sample was PBMCs, taken before TCRalphabeta/CD19-depleted stem cell transplant. These receptors originate from a child aged 2-15 years with inherited bone marrow failure, due to receive a stem cell transplant.

The V call is TRBV7-2, the J call TRBJ1-5; the D gene is possibly TRBD1 (5 bases). Germline-derived CDR1 and CDR2 are SGHTA and FQGNSA. V was shortened by 3 bases and J by 9 bases, with 15 bases between the two germline ends. The CDR3 covers 14 residues. In DNA form, the CDR3 reads TGTGCCAGCAGCTTTCGACACAGGAGTTCGCCCCAGCATTTT. Translated: CASSFRHRSSPQHF.

There are many counts of this clonotype. This chain uses TRBV10-3 with TRBJ2-3, with 9 bases lining up with TRBD2. Trimming removed 6 bases from V and 4 bases from J; junction bases left unmatched: 5. Germline V gene data show CDR1 as ENHRY and CDR2 as SYGVKD. This CDR3 is 14 amino acids long. The CDR3 spells CAIRPGLAADTQYF. CDR3 nucleotide sequence: TGTGCCATCAGGCCGGGACTAGCAGCAGATACGCAGTATTTT.

Concerning this clonotype: A much larger clone differs from this one at a single base, so this may be a read error. Since no conserved phenylalanine or tryptophan closes the CDR3, a read error is the likely cause. V is TRBV12-3 or TRBV12-4 and J is TRBJ2-7, with a weak D call TRBD1 (5 bases). Trimming cost V 4 bases and J 1 base, with 17 bases left between them. This CDR3 has 16 amino acids. The CDR3 region has the DNA TGTGCCAGCAGTTGGGCCCTGAGACAGTTATCCTACGAGCAGTACTCC. It is translated as CASSWALRQLSYEQYS.

This clonotype has ten or more counts. The chain combines TRBV27 with TRBJ1-2, with D unclear. Germline-derived CDR1 and CDR2 are MNHEY and SMNVEV (reference sequence). Between the trimmed V and J ends, which lost 7 bases and 6 bases, there was a span of 18 bases. This CDR3 region has 14 residues. The CDR3 protein is CASTPLGRTDGYTF. The CDR3 nucleotides read TGTGCCAGCACCCCCCTGGGGAGGACGGATGGCTACACCTTC.

This clonotype was counted at least ten times. This sequence joins TRBV27 and TRBJ1-6; TRBD1 aligns across 7 bases. Germline loops: CDR1 MNHEY, CDR2 SMNVEV (reference sequence). J gave up 8 bases and V 5 bases, and 6 bases lay outside the gene matches. The CDR3 has 14 amino acids. This CDR3 is CASSRTGSHSPLHF. CDR3 in DNA: TGTGCCAGCAGTAGGACAGGCTCCCATTCACCCCTCCACTTT.

The V and J genes are TRBV6-2 or TRBV6-3 and TRBJ2-1; 10 nucleotides match TRBD1. The CDR3 spans 19 residues. Germline V lookup: CDR1 MNHEY, CDR2 SVGEGT. J gave up 0 bases and V 2 bases, and 10 bases lay outside the gene matches. CDR3 nucleotide sequence: TGTGCCAGCAGTTACCCCTCCGGGACAGGGGACCTCTCCTACAATGAGCAGTTCTTC. Translated: CASSYPSGTGDLSYNEQFF.

This clonotype was observed many times. The CDR3 nucleotides read TGTGCCAGCAGCCGCTGGACGCTGGAGCAGTTCTTC. Amino acids: CASSRWTLEQFF. The V gene is TRBV6-2 or TRBV6-3, the J gene TRBJ2-1; unclear D gene. Germline V CDR1 and CDR2: MNHEY, SVGEGT. V was shortened by 6 bases and J by 10 bases, with 13 bases between the two germline ends. CDR3 length: 12 amino acids.

This clonotype was counted at least ten times. This sequence joins TRBV18 and TRBJ2-7; tentatively, D is TRBD1 (6 bases). Germline CDR1 and CDR2: KGHSH and LQKENI. This CDR3 is 16 amino acids long. V lost 6 bases and J lost 3, with 21 bases in between. Written as DNA, the CDR3 is TGTGCCAGCTCGGGGGTTCCAGGGGCTCCATTCTACGAGCAGTACTTC. Encoded protein: CASSGVPGAPFYEQYF.

This clonotype occurred many times. The V call is TRBV12-3 or TRBV12-4, the J call TRBJ2-7; TRBD2 aligns across 10 bases. Trimming cost V 5 bases and J 5 bases; bases outside gene matches: 6. The CDR3 covers 14 residues. The CDR3 bases are TGTGCCAGCAGTCCAAGCGGGAGGGCCGACGAGCAGTACTTC. Its translation: CASSPSGRADEQYF.

This clonotype was picked up many times. J is TRBJ2-3 and V is TRBV28, with unresolved D. This CDR3 has 16 residues. V lost 6 bases and J lost 4, with 20 bases in between. CDR1 MDHEN and CDR2 SYDVKM come from the germline V gene. CDR3 in DNA: TGTGCCAGCAGCTACACCGATGGTTTAAGACCAGATACGCAGTATTTT. Its translation is CASSYTDGLRPDTQYF.

This clonotype was recorded at least ten times. The chain is built from TRBV6-5 and TRBJ2-3; tentatively, D is TRBD2 (5 bases). The CDR3 consists of 14 residues. The V and J ends lost 2 bases and 2 bases respectively, with 8 bases between them. CDR1 and CDR2 from the germline V gene are MNHEY and SVGAGI. Here the CDR3 DNA reads TGTGCCAGCAGTTACGAGGGTTTCACAGATACGCAGTATTTT. It specifies CASSYEGFTDTQYF.

This clonotype was seen ten or more times. This sequence joins TRBV29-1 and TRBJ1-1; no definite D call. V dropped 0 bases and J dropped 12 bases, with 17 bases sitting between them. CDR1 SQVTM and CDR2 ANQGSEA come from the germline V gene. This CDR3 comprises 13 residues. Written as DNA, the CDR3 is TGCAGCGTTGAAGAAAGAGGTTCCGGGCGCCCTTTCTTT. Its protein is CSVEERGSGRPFF.

This clonotype was detected many times. The V and J genes are TRBV28 and TRBJ2-3; D not certain. Trimming removed 6 bases at V and 3 bases at J, with 13 bases between. This CDR3 contains 14 residues. The germline V gene has CDR1 MDHEN and CDR2 SYDVKM. The CDR3 nucleotides read TGTGCCAGCAGCGCGCTGGCCCGTACAGATACGCAGTATTTT. It encodes CASSALARTDTQYF.

This chain links TRBV5-1 with TRBJ1-1; 8 bases agree with TRBD1. Looked up from germline, CDR1 is SGHRS and CDR2 is YFSETQ. Unmatched junction bases numbered 15, after V lost 4 bases and J lost 4 bases. The CDR3 loop spans 17 amino acids. The CDR3 nucleotides are TGCGCCAGCAGCAAAACCGGGACAGGCCCTGTGGGCACTGAAGCTTTCTTT. It yields the protein CASSKTGTGPVGTEAFF.

The J gene is TRBJ2-4, the V gene TRBV7-8; D is unclear. Germline CDR1 is SGHVS and CDR2 is FQNEAQ. V shed 5 bases and J shed 1 base, with 15 bases lying between them. CDR3 length: 16 residues. CDR3 DNA: TGTGCCAGCAGCCCGAGACCTGAGAGGGCCAAAAACATTCAGTACTTC. Its translation: CASSPRPERAKNIQYF.

This clonotype has a count of ten or more. The junction departs from the called germline gene at one end, perhaps through a read error. The rearrangement joins TRBV7-9 to TRBJ2-1, with D possibly matching TRBD2 (5 bases). In germline, CDR1 is SEHNR, CDR2 FQNEAQ (reference sequence). The CDR3 is 14 amino acids. DNA of the CDR3: TGTGCCAGCAGCGTACTAGTACCCTACAGTGAGCAGTTCTTC. Protein sequence: CASSVLVPYSEQFF.